The 21 T cell receptor beta chains given below trace back to one sample, sequenced in a study of identical twins. MiXCR was run by TCRdb on the 5' RACE reads, yielding one entry per CDR3 protein. The table has 450,000 to 650,000 distinct CDR3 sequences, 15% seen once. The sample was also linked to a second study, of yellow fever vaccine responses in identical twins.

The sequenced sample consisted of CD4+ T cells sorted from blood. These receptors were taken from a young woman in good health.

This chain uses TRBV29-1 with TRBJ2-1; D may be TRBD2 (6 bases). The V gene lost 6 bases and the J gene lost 8 bases, with 20 bases spanning the gap. Germline-derived CDR1 and CDR2 are SQVTM and ANQGSEA. This CDR3 contains 14 residues. CDR3 sequence reads: CSVDGGRYVHEQFF. In DNA form, the CDR3 reads TGCAGCGTGGACGGAGGGAGATATGTCCATGAGCAGTTCTTC.

This clonotype was observed many times. The gene calls are TRBV11-3 and TRBJ2-2; 15 nucleotides align to TRBD2. V was pared by 4 bases and J by 6 bases, with 9 bases of the junction left unmatched. Germline CDR1 is SGHNT and CDR2 is YENEEA. There are 18 residues in the CDR3. CDR3 bases: TGTGCCAGCAGCTCCCGGACTAGCGGGAGGGCCGTCTCCGGGGAGCTGTTTTTT. It codes for CASSSRTSGRAVSGELFF.

This clonotype was counted a few times. The J gene is TRBJ2-7, the V gene TRBV2; 12 bases agree with TRBD2. V shed 1 base, J shed 5 bases, and the junction held 6 bases outside the gene matches. CDR1 and CDR2 (germline): SNHLY, FYNNEI. CDR3 length: 16 residues. The CDR3 bases are TGTGCCAGCAGTGAAGGTACTAGCGGGAGGCTCAACGAGCAGTACTTC. Translation gives CASSEGTSGRLNEQYF.

In this sample, this clonotype turned up a few times. The CDR3 coding sequence is TGCAGTGCTCCGCCAGCGGGAGGGGCAGATACGCAGTATTTT. It encodes CSAPPAGGADTQYF. This sequence joins TRBV20-1 and TRBJ2-3; 10 bases agree with TRBD2. CDR3 length equals 14 residues. V trimming: 5 bases; J trimming: 4 bases; junction bases outside the gene matches: 6. The germline gives CDR1 DFQATT, CDR2 SNEGSKA (reference sequence).

The chain carries TRBV5-5 and TRBJ1-4; D gene ambiguous. The CDR3 is made up of 15 amino acids. Trimming cost V 3 bases and J 0 bases, with 9 bases left between them. Germline V gene sequence: CDR1 SGHKS, CDR2 YYEKEE (reference sequence). Written as DNA, the CDR3 is TGTGCCAGCAGCTGGACCGGGACAACTAATGAAAAACTGTTTTTT. It specifies CASSWTGTTNEKLFF.

This clonotype was detected many times. The V call is TRBV4-1, the J call TRBJ2-7; no firm D call. This CDR3 region has 16 residues. In germline, CDR1 is MGHRA, CDR2 YSYEKL. With 0 bases removed from V and 3 bases from J, the gap between germline ends came to 15 bases. The CDR3 nucleotides are TGCGCCAGCAGCCAAGAGTGGCCTAATCCGTTCTACGAGCAGTACGTC. It yields the protein CASSQEWPNPFYEQYV.

This chain links TRBV20-1 with TRBJ2-1; 11 bases fit TRBD2. Germline V CDR1 and CDR2: DFQATT, SNEGSKA (reference sequence). This CDR3 spans 15 amino acids. The junction had 7 bases not matched to a gene; V was cut back by 2 bases and J by 7 bases. CDR3 protein: CSARNRLAGWNEQFF. CDR3 nucleotides: TGCAGTGCTAGAAACCGACTAGCGGGATGGAATGAGCAGTTCTTC.

V and J are TRBV7-8 and TRBJ2-5, with D tentatively TRBD1 or TRBD2 (5 bases each). The germline gives CDR1 SGHVS, CDR2 FQNEAQ. The CDR3 sequence is 17 residues long. V lost 5 bases to trimming and J lost 2 bases, with 21 bases between them. The CDR3 spells CASSPPIGEWGQETQYF. CDR3 nucleotide sequence: TGTGCCAGCAGCCCCCCTATAGGGGAGTGGGGTCAAGAGACCCAGTACTTC.

This clonotype has a single count. One base away lies a much larger clone, so this may be a sequencing read error. The gene calls are TRBV20-1 and TRBJ2-1; 7 nucleotides agree with TRBD2. In germline, CDR1 is DFQATT, CDR2 SNEGSKA (reference sequence). This CDR3 spans 15 amino acids. The CDR3 region is CCARDRGGSGNEQFF. CDR3 DNA: TGCTGTGCTAGAGATCGCGGCGGGAGCGGCAATGAGCAGTTCTTC.

The rearrangement uses TRBV6-5 and TRBJ2-3, with 9 bases fitting TRBD1. V dropped 2 bases and J dropped 4; count of bases not matched to a gene: 4. The CDR3 contains 15 residues. The germline V gene encodes CDR1 MNHEY and CDR2 SVGAGI. The CDR3 here is CASSYTGGNSDTQYF. CDR3 sequence (DNA): TGTGCCAGCAGTTACACAGGGGGCAATTCAGATACGCAGTATTTT.

CDR3 protein: CASSLEERGPQGQFF. The DNA of the CDR3 is TGCGCCAGCAGCTTAGAGGAGCGGGGGCCCCAAGGGCAGTTCTTC. The rearrangement joins TRBV5-1 to TRBJ2-1; 8 bases are shared with TRBD2. The CDR3 spans 15 residues. Trimming removed 2 bases from V and 12 bases from J; junction bases left unmatched: 13. Germline CDR1 is SGHRS and CDR2 is YFSETQ.

The chain links TRBV12-3 or TRBV12-4 to TRBJ2-3, with D perhaps matching TRBD1 (5 bases). V lost 3 bases and J 6 bases, leaving 10 bases between the germline ends. CDR3 length: 13 residues. CDR3 region: CASSFQGLDTQYF. CDR3 DNA: TGTGCCAGCAGTTTCCAGGGTCTGGATACGCAGTATTTT.

The table lists this clonotype with a few counts. V is TRBV3-1 and J is TRBJ2-2; 13 bases match TRBD2. Germline loops: CDR1 LGHDT, CDR2 YNNKEL (reference sequence). This CDR3 is built from 19 residues. After removal of 4 bases from V and 7 bases from J, the junction contained 15 bases not matched to a gene. The CDR3 nucleotides read TGTGCCAGCAGCCCCCCCCCCGGGACTAGCGGGGCTGGACTCGGGGAGCTGTTTTTT. Translated, it gives CASSPPPGTSGAGLGELFF.

This clonotype has at least ten counts. The chain combines TRBV6-1 with TRBJ1-1, with unresolved D. Looked up from germline, CDR1 is MNHNS and CDR2 is SASEGT. The CDR3 runs 14 residues. Trimming cost V 6 bases and J 0 bases, with 11 bases left between them. For the CDR3, the DNA is TGTGCCAGCAGGATTGTGGGGATGAACACTGAAGCTTTCTTT. It yields the protein CASRIVGMNTEAFF.

V usage is TRBV3-1 and J usage is TRBJ2-1; tentatively, D is TRBD1 (6 bases). V lost 7 bases and J 9 bases, leaving 13 bases between the germline ends. CDR1 LGHDT and CDR2 YNNKEL come from the germline V gene (reference sequence). This CDR3 is built from 12 residues. The CDR3 DNA sequence: TGTGCCAGCACCAAACAGGGTGGTGAGCAGTTCTTC. It encodes CASTKQGGEQFF.

This clonotype turned up a few times. The chain joins TRBV2 to TRBJ1-1, with D perhaps TRBD1 (5 bases). The CDR3 has 12 residues. Trimming cost V 6 bases and J 6 bases, with 11 bases left between them. Per the germline V gene, CDR1 is SNHLY and CDR2 is FYNNEI. The CDR3 sequence: CASRSRGAEAFF. The CDR3 DNA is TGTGCCAGCAGAAGTAGGGGCGCTGAAGCTTTCTTT.

This clonotype was counted between two and nine times. The chain is built from TRBV12-3 or TRBV12-4 and TRBJ2-7; 8 bases line up with TRBD2. This CDR3 comprises 14 residues. J gave up 5 bases and V 3 bases, and 6 bases lay outside the gene matches. The CDR3 protein is CASSFKAGVDEQYF. CDR3 nucleotides: TGTGCCAGCAGTTTCAAAGCGGGAGTCGACGAGCAGTACTTC.

The chain joins TRBV7-9 to TRBJ1-4, with unresolved D. The V and J ends lost 1 base and 5 bases respectively, with 8 bases between them. Germline V CDR1 and CDR2: SEHNR, FQNEAQ (reference sequence). This CDR3 contains 14 residues. The CDR3 sequence is CASSLGSRNEKLFF. CDR3 DNA: TGTGCCAGCAGCTTAGGGTCCCGAAATGAAAAACTGTTTTTT.

This chain joins TRBV6-1 and TRBJ1-6; 8 nucleotides match TRBD1. V trimming: 8 bases; J trimming: 8 bases; junction bases outside the gene matches: 5. CDR1 MNHNS and CDR2 SASEGT come from the germline V gene. There are 13 residues in the CDR3. The CDR3 DNA reads TGTGCCAGCTCGGACAGGGCCGATTCACCCCTCCACTTT. Amino acid sequence: CASSDRADSPLHF.

The chain couples TRBV20-1 to TRBJ1-6; D remains unclear. CDR1 and CDR2 (germline): DFQATT, SNEGSKA (reference sequence). The V gene lost 6 bases and the J gene lost 0 bases, with 12 bases spanning the gap. This CDR3 comprises 15 residues. Here the CDR3 reads CSATRPSSYNSPLHF. The CDR3 bases are TGCAGTGCAACGCGTCCGAGCTCCTATAATTCACCCCTCCACTTT.

In this sample, this clonotype turned up a few times. The rearrangement links TRBV12-3 or TRBV12-4 to TRBJ2-1; 7 positions agree with TRBD2. J was trimmed by 10 bases and V by 4 bases; bases with no gene match: 7. The CDR3 contains 13 residues. The CDR3, as DNA: TGTGCCAGCAGTTCCGGGAGGCTTGGGGAGCAGTTCTTC. The encoded protein is CASSSGRLGEQFF.